This TCR beta chain was captured by sequencing in a study of shared clonotypes between healthy human individuals. Study-level results: The sharing of roughly 5% of naive CD4 clonotypes was seen across a handful of donors. Sorted-subset samples were not fully sequenced, rarefaction indicated. Naive subsets, compared against memory subsets, generally had larger estimated richness values.

For each subset, genomic DNA was distributed in equal portions over several immunoSEQ plates. Using immunoSEQ multiplex PCR, the repertoire was profiled, and TCRdb retains in-frame clones only, with some absent. The data contain approximately 1,500,000 clones, nearly 99% of them singletons. For this clone: Its antigen is not identified.

Trimming removed 8 bases at V and 0 bases at J, with 8 bases between. Germline V gives CDR1 MNHEY, CDR2 SVGAGI. The CDR3 sequence is 13 residues long. The chain combines TRBV6-5 with TRBJ2-1; no clear D. The material sequenced was naive CD4+ T cells sorted from blood. Specified subset: CD45RA+ positively selected. This sequence was found in a man aged 30 to 45 in good health. This CDR3 is CASRWSSYNEQFF. The CDR3 DNA reads TGTGCCAGCCGCTGGAGCTCCTACAATGAGCAGTTCTTC.